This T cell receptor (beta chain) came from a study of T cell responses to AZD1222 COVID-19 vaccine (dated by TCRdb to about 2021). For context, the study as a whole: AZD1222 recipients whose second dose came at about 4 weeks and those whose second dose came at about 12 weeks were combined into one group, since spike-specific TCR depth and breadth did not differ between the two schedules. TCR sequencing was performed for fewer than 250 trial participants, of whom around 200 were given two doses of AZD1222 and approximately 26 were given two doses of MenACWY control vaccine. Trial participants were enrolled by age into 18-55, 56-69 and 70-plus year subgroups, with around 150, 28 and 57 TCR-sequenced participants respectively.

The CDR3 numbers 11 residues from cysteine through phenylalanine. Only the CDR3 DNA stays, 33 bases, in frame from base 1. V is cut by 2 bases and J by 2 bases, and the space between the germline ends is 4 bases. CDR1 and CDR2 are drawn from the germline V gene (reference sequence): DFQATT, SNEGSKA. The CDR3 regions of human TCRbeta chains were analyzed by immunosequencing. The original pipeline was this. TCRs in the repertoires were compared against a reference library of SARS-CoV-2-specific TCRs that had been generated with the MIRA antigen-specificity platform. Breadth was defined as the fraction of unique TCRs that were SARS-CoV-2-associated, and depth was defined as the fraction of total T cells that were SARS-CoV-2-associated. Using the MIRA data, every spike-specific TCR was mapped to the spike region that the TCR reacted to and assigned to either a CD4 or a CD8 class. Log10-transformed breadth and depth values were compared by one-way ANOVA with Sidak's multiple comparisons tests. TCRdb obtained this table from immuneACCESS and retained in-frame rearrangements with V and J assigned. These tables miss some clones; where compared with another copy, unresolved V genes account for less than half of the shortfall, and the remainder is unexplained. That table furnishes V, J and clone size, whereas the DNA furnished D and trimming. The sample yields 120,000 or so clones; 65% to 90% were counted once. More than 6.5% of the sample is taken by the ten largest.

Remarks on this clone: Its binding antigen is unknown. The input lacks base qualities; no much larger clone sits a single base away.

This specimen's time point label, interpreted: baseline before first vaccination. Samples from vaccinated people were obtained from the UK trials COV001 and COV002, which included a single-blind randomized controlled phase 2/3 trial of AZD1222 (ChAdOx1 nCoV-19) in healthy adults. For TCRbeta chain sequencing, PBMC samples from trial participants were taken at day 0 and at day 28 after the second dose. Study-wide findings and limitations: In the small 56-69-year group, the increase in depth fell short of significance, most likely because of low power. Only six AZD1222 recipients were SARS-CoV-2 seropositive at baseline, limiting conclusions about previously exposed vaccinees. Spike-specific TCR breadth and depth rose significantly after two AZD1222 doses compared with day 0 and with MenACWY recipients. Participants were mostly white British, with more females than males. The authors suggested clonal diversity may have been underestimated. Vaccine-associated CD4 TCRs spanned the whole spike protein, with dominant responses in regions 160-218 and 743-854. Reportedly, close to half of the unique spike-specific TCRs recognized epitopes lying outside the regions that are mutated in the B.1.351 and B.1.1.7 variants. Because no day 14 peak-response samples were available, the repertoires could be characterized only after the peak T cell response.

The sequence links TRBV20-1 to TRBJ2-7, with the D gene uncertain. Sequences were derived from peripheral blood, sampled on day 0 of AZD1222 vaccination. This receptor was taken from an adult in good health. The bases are TGCAGTGCTAGACAGGCCTACGAGCAGTACTTC. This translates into CSARQAYEQYF.